Below are 3 T cell receptor beta chains sequenced from a single sample in a study of CD8 T cells in ankylosing spondylitis. TCRdb used MiXCR to reprocess the 5' RACE reads, holding one entry per CDR3 protein. This sample has 100,000 to 150,000 distinct CDR3 sequences; about a tenth occur once, and the top ten carry approximately 3.3%. Sequencing was done on a sample of blood, either unsorted or a sorted T cell fraction (not recorded which). These receptors came from a male donor with ankylosing spondylitis or in good health (not recorded which).

This clonotype has ten or more counts. The genes are TRBV9 and TRBJ2-1; 8 bases are shared with TRBD2. The germline gives CDR1 SGDLS, CDR2 YYNGEE. With 2 bases clipped from V and 1 base from J, the junction kept 5 bases outside the gene matches. This CDR3 has 16 amino acids. CDR3 bases: TGTGCCAGCAGCGTTGGACTAGCTGGTTCCTACAATGAGCAGTTCTTC. This codes for CASSVGLAGSYNEQFF.

This clonotype was seen many times. V is TRBV20-1 and J is TRBJ2-2, with unresolved D. CDR1 and CDR2 (germline): DFQATT, SNEGSKA (reference sequence). This CDR3 spans 16 amino acids. V lost 0 bases, J lost 1 base, and 12 bases lay in between. The CDR3 protein is CSARDLRSMNTGELFF. CDR3 DNA: TGCAGTGCTAGAGATCTTAGGAGCATGAACACCGGGGAGCTGTTTTTT.

This clonotype was recorded at least ten times. The CDR3 DNA reads as TGCAGCGTCCCCGTACAGGTGCCAGGGACCACTGAAGCTTTCTTT. Translation gives CSVPVQVPGTTEAFF. V is TRBV29-1 and J is TRBJ1-1, with a weak D call TRBD1 (5 bases). The CDR3 length is 15 residues. Germline V gives CDR1 SQVTM, CDR2 ANQGSEA. The V end was cut by 6 bases, the J end by 4 bases, with 21 bases between.